This paragraph covers one TCR beta chain sequence. The antigen is not known. Germline CDR1 is SGHNT and CDR2 is YYREEE (reference sequence). The length of the CDR3 is 13 residues. V lost 4 bases and J lost 5, with 12 bases in between. The source of the sample is a study of vaccination effects on CD4 cells after COVID-19. Assay used: immunoSEQ multiplex PCR; TCRdb lists only in-frame clones, some missing. The table lists roughly 52,000 clones, about two thirds of them singletons. Viral peptide pools were used in the ViraFEST assay to expand antigen-specific CD4+ T cells, and sequencing came afterward. Culturing for nine to ten days preceded CD4+ T cell isolation. Vaccine recipients, nucleocapsid antibody negative, had no prior SARS-CoV-2 infection.

V is TRBV5-4 and J is TRBJ1-1; D is perhaps TRBD1 (5 bases). Source: CD4+ T cells from PBMCs cultured with SARS-CoV-2 spike peptides, taken before COVID-19 vaccination. The clonotype comes from a human donor who received a COVID-19 vaccine. The CDR3 nucleotides are TGTGCCAGCAGCCTGGACAAAGGGACTGAAGCTTTCTTT. Translation: CASSLDKGTEAFF.